This TCR beta chain was found in a study of cytomegalovirus exposure and HLA in healthy donors. The validation cohort, a group of more than 100 subjects, included the donors and was separate from the roughly 670-subject first cohort. Study observations and caveats: Many donors carried some public TCRs, although rarity characterized most TCR sequences. The CMV antigen specificity of a few CMV-associated chains was confirmed through in vitro analysis.

Notes on this clone: The antigen is undetermined.

Assay: immunoSEQ multiplex PCR; the TCRdb copy retains only in-frame clones and omits some. Among 150,000 to 200,000 clones listed, around four fifths were seen once. This TCR came from a man aged 25-45 years in good health and CMV-seropositive. Specimen: PBMCs.

CDR3 loop: CAWSGGGYEQYF. The CDR3 DNA reads as TGTGCCTGGAGTGGGGGGGGATACGAGCAGTACTTC. The chain joins TRBV30 to TRBJ2-7, with TRBD2 matching over 7 bases. CDR3 length: 12 amino acids. Per germline, CDR1 GTSNPN and CDR2 SVGIG (reference sequence). V was clipped by 1 base and J by 4 bases; unmatched bases: 1.